Listed here is a single T cell receptor beta chain. The junction differs from germline at one of its ends, possibly a read error. In the authors' workflow: How many nucleated cells were present was estimated from reference gene primer amplification. Clones were sequenced by immunoSEQ multiplex PCR, and TCRdb holds only the in-frame ones, with some missing. For V, J and clone size, that table is used; D and trimming come from the DNA. This sample has approximately 450,000 clones, with nearly 90% found just once. The V gene's germline CDR1 is SNHLY and CDR2 FYNNEI. The CDR3 is made up of 16 amino acids. These data originate in a study of blood T cell repertoires in COVID-19. Turning to the study itself: T cells, B-cell-depleted T cells, or PBMCs supplied cDNA or gDNA.

The cohort comprised adults aged roughly 18 to 90 years residing in about two dozen US areas. Participants' own reports of clinical history determined their cohort assignment. This chain links TRBV2 with TRBJ1-4; 7 bases fit TRBD1. Sequenced input: PBMCs or T cells enriched from blood (not recorded which). The source of this sequence is a woman between 18 and 30 years old with acute COVID-19. The CDR3 spells CASSKQGSSTSEKLFF. DNA for the CDR3: TGTGCCAGCAGTAAACAGGGGAGTTCAACTAGTGAAAAACTGTTTTTT.